One sample yielded the 23 T cell receptor beta chains listed below, sequenced in a study of blood T cell repertoires in COVID-19. The data were produced by immunoSEQ multiplex PCR, yet TCRdb's version contains in-frame clones alone and is incomplete. In the table there are about 58,000 clones, over 75% of which are singletons. The material sequenced was peripheral blood. The receptors originated from a woman aged 55-69 years with active COVID-19.

The J gene is TRBJ1-2, the V gene TRBV6-2 or TRBV6-3, with 7 positions matching TRBD1. V was clipped by 5 bases and J by 5 bases; unmatched bases: 14. Per the germline V gene, CDR1 is MNHEY and CDR2 is SVGEGT. The CDR3 runs to 16 residues. The CDR3 sequence: CASSLASGTVGYGYTF. The CDR3 nucleotides are TGTGCCAGCAGTCTAGCATCCGGGACAGTGGGGTATGGCTACACCTTC.

This chain links TRBV7-8 with TRBJ2-7; a possible D gene is TRBD2 (5 bases). The V gene lost 2 bases and the J gene lost 6 bases, with 11 bases spanning the gap. Looked up from germline, CDR1 is SGHVS and CDR2 is FQNEAQ. This CDR3 is built from 13 residues. The DNA of the CDR3 is TGTGCCAGCAGCTTAAGTGCCAGCGGCGAGCAGTACTTC. This translates into CASSLSASGEQYF.

The V gene is TRBV10-3, the J gene TRBJ2-1; TRBD2 matches at 13 bases. This CDR3 has 16 amino acids. Germline CDR1 reads ENHRY; CDR2 reads SYGVKD. Unmatched junction bases numbered 3, after V lost 2 bases and J lost 5 bases. The CDR3 protein is CAISEGTSGGDNEQFF. The CDR3 DNA is TGTGCCATCAGTGAGGGTACTAGCGGGGGGGACAATGAGCAGTTCTTC.

V and J are TRBV11-2 and TRBJ2-1, with TRBD2 matching over 14 bases. The V gene end was trimmed by 5 bases and the J gene end by 8 bases; junction bases not matched to a gene: 8. The CDR3 sequence is 16 residues long. In germline, CDR1 is SGHAT, CDR2 FQNNGV. CDR3 residues: CASSIMTSGGAHEQFF. Written as DNA, the CDR3 is TGTGCCAGCAGCATAATGACTAGCGGGGGGGCCCATGAGCAGTTCTTC.

The CDR3, as DNA: TGTGCCAGCAGCTTAGCGACGGGATCCGGGGAGCTGTTTTTT. It yields the protein CASSLATGSGELFF. The genes are TRBV11-1 and TRBJ2-2; tentatively, D is TRBD2 (5 bases). CDR1 is SGHAT and CDR2 is FQDESV in the germline V gene (reference sequence). V was trimmed by 0 bases and J by 6 bases, leaving 8 bases between them. The CDR3 is made up of 14 amino acids. The full variable domain, completed using reference TRBV11-1 and TRBJ2-2, is EAEVAQSPRYKITEKSQAVAFWCDPISGHATLYWYRQILGQGPELLVQFQDESVVDDSQLPKDRFSAERLKGVDSTLKIQPAELGDSAMYLCASSLATGSGELFFGEGSRLTVL.

The chain carries TRBV21-1 and TRBJ1-5. TRBV21-1 is a documented pseudogene. The CDR3 sequence is 12 residues long. The CDR3 coding sequence is TGTGCCCCCAAGAGGGCTTATCAGCCCCAGCATTTT. It is translated as CAPKRAYQPQHF.

The chain couples TRBV28 to TRBJ2-7; 7 positions agree with TRBD1. CDR1 and CDR2 (germline): MDHEN, SYDVKM. The CDR3 has 12 residues. V shed 5 bases and J 4 bases; nucleotides not matched to a gene: 2. The DNA of the CDR3 is TGTGCCAGCAGTCTACAGGGGTACGAGCAGTACTTC. It translates to CASSLQGYEQYF.

The chain is built from TRBV6-2 or TRBV6-3 and TRBJ1-1; D is unclear. Germline loops: CDR1 MNHEY, CDR2 SVGEGT. V lost 0 bases, J lost 0 bases, and 8 bases lay in between. This CDR3 region has 15 residues. The DNA for the CDR3 is TGTGCCAGCAGTTACTCGTCAGTCATGAACACTGAAGCTTTCTTT. Translated: CASSYSSVMNTEAFF.

CDR3 sequence: CASSQAFGLAGVEQYF. The CDR3, as DNA: TGCGCCAGCAGCCAGGCCTTTGGACTAGCGGGGGTAGAGCAGTACTTC. The chain couples TRBV4-3 to TRBJ2-7, with 13 nucleotides matching TRBD2. The germline gives CDR1 LGHNA, CDR2 YSLEER. V dropped 3 bases and J dropped 7; count of bases not matched to a gene: 9. The CDR3 has 16 residues.

The genes are TRBV7-6 and TRBJ2-7; the D gene is possibly TRBD1 (5 bases). The CDR3 extends over 13 amino acids. With 5 bases removed from V and 3 bases from J, the gap between germline ends came to 11 bases. Looked up from germline, CDR1 is SGHVS and CDR2 is FNYEAQ. This chain's CDR3 is CASSNQGSYEQYF. CDR3 nucleotides: TGTGCCAGCAGCAATCAGGGCAGCTACGAGCAGTACTTC.

The V gene is TRBV10-3, the J gene TRBJ2-3; weak D call: TRBD2 (7 bases). V gave up 3 bases and J gave up 0 bases, with 13 bases separating them. This CDR3 contains 16 residues. Germline CDR1 and CDR2: ENHRY and SYGVKD. DNA of the CDR3: TGTGCCATCAGTGATTTTGCGGGGGCTAGCACAGATACGCAGTATTTT. This codes for CAISDFAGASTDTQYF.

In DNA form, the CDR3 reads TGTGCCAGCAGAATACAGGTGGCCCTTAATTCACCCCTCCACTTT. Residues: CASRIQVALNSPLHF. This chain uses TRBV6-5 with TRBJ1-6, with D possibly being TRBD1 (5 bases). This CDR3 is 15 amino acids long. Germline assignment: CDR1 MNHEY and CDR2 SVGAGI. The ends were cut back, 6 bases at V and 6 bases at J, with 15 bases in the middle.

This chain connects TRBV18 to TRBJ2-1; 12 bases are a match to TRBD2. There are 16 residues in the CDR3. Germline assignment: CDR1 KGHSH and CDR2 LQKENI. V gave up 6 bases and J gave up 4 bases; unmatched junction bases: 7. CDR3: CASSSTSGGQYNEQFF. In DNA form, the CDR3 reads TGTGCCAGCTCCTCCACTAGCGGGGGGCAATACAATGAGCAGTTCTTC.

The gene calls are TRBV5-1 and TRBJ2-3, with D perhaps TRBD2 (5 bases). The CDR3 has 13 residues. V was pared by 4 bases and J by 8 bases, with 14 bases between. Germline lookup yields CDR1 SGHRS and CDR2 YFSETQ. CDR3 amino acids: CASSPGPEGTQYF. For the CDR3, the DNA is TGCGCCAGCAGCCCCGGCCCCGAGGGTACGCAGTATTTT.

The rearrangement joins TRBV7-9 to TRBJ2-7, with D perhaps TRBD2 (6 bases). The CDR3 length is 14 residues. Germline assignment: CDR1 SEHNR and CDR2 FQNEAQ (reference sequence). Trimming shortened V by 2 bases and J by 3 bases, and 11 bases separated the two germline ends. This CDR3 reads CASSLLEGIYEQYF. CDR3 DNA: TGTGCCAGCAGCTTATTGGAGGGAATCTACGAGCAGTACTTC. Variable domain in full (rest from reference TRBV7-9 and TRBJ2-7): DTGVSQNPRHKITKRGQNVTFRCDPISEHNRLYWYRQTLGQGPEFLTYFQNEAQLEKSRLLSDRFSAERPKGSFSTLEIQRTEQGDSAMYLCASSLLEGIYEQYFGPGTRLTVT.

The chain carries TRBV4-2 and TRBJ2-3, with TRBD2 identical over 10 bases. The germline gives CDR1 LGHNA, CDR2 YNFKEQ. The CDR3 extends over 17 amino acids. V was pared by 1 base and J by 4 bases, with 8 bases of the junction left unmatched. The CDR3 DNA sequence: TGTGCCAGCAGCCAAGGCGTAGCGGGGGGCCGGGCAGATACGCAGTATTTT. Its translation: CASSQGVAGGRADTQYF.

The chain uses TRBV5-4 and TRBJ2-7, with no clear D. Trimming left V 1 base short and J 3 bases short, with 5 bases between. CDR3 length equals 12 residues. The germline gives CDR1 SGHNT, CDR2 YYREEE (reference sequence). As DNA, the CDR3 is TGTGCCAGCAGCTTGAACAGCTACGAGCAGTACTTC. As protein: CASSLNSYEQYF.

The rearrangement uses TRBV2 and TRBJ2-1; TRBD1 might be the D (5 bases). Trimming took off 7 bases at V and 6 bases at J, with 16 bases between the two ends. In germline, CDR1 is SNHLY, CDR2 FYNNEI. CDR3 length: 14 residues. In nucleotides, the CDR3 is TGTGCCAGCACTAGGGGCCCCCCACGCAATGAGCAGTTCTTC. Protein sequence: CASTRGPPRNEQFF. The entire variable domain, with the rest obtained from reference TRBV2 and TRBJ2-1, is as follows: EPEVTQTPSHQVTQMGQEVILRCVPISNHLYFYWYRQILGQKVEFLVSFYNNEISEKSEIFDDQFSVERPDGSNFTLKIRSTKLEDSAMYFCASTRGPPRNEQFFGPGTRLTVL.

The chain carries TRBV15 and TRBJ1-2; the match to TRBD1 covers 9 bases. Germline V gives CDR1 LNHNV, CDR2 YYDKDF (reference sequence). This CDR3 spans 15 amino acids. V shed 3 bases, J shed 7 bases, and the junction held 9 bases outside the gene matches. The CDR3 region has the DNA TGTGCCACCAGCAGTCGAACAGGGGGCGCCGCTGGCTACACCTTC. This codes for CATSSRTGGAAGYTF.

The table lists this clone with a count of one. The chain couples TRBV2 to TRBJ2-2; 7 nucleotides match TRBD2. The CDR3 totals 14 residues. Germline CDR1 and CDR2: SNHLY and FYNNEI. V lost 6 bases to trimming and J lost 1 base; unmatched junction nucleotides: 2. The CDR3 region is CASRASGNTGELFF. DNA for the CDR3: TGTGCCAGCAGGGCTAGCGGGAACACCGGGGAGCTGTTTTTT.

The V and J genes are TRBV10-1 and TRBJ2-3; 7 nucleotides agree with TRBD2. Germline-derived CDR1 and CDR2 are WNHNN and SYGVQD (reference sequence). With V trimmed by 2 bases and J by 5 bases, 10 bases remained unmatched. The CDR3 extends over 16 amino acids. The CDR3 spells CASSEGAGGGRDTQYF. The DNA of the CDR3 is TGCGCCAGCAGTGAGGGAGCAGGCGGGGGTAGAGATACGCAGTATTTT.

The genes are TRBV29-1 and TRBJ2-7; no clear D gene. The germline V gene has CDR1 SQVTM and CDR2 ANQGSEA. The CDR3 length is 12 residues. V lost 1 base and J lost 6, with 10 bases in between. CDR3 in DNA: TGCAGCGTTGAAGCGAGGATAGGCGAGCAGTACTTC. Amino acid sequence: CSVEARIGEQYF.

CDR3 DNA sequence: TGTGCCAGCAGCTTAGGTGGGGGGGGACCGCTGCTGGAGACCCAGTACTTC. This encodes CASSLGGGGPLLETQYF. The rearrangement links TRBV7-2 to TRBJ2-5; 7 nucleotides align to TRBD2. Germline V CDR1 and CDR2: SGHTA, FQGNSA. With 1 base clipped from V and 5 bases from J, the junction kept 13 bases outside the gene matches. The CDR3 is made up of 17 amino acids.